These 16 T cell receptor beta chains were all obtained from the same sample, sequenced in a study of OX40 agonist ivuxolimab in advanced cancers. The repertoire was sequenced with immunoSEQ multiplex PCR; TCRdb's copy has only in-frame clones and lacks some. The sample consists of some 70,000 clones, about nine tenths of them appearing once. Specimen: CD4+ or CD8+ T cells sorted from blood, collected in a trial of the OX40 agonist ivuxolimab. Receptors originate from an adult with an advanced solid tumor such as melanoma, head and neck, liver or kidney cancer.

The V gene is TRBV5-6, the J gene TRBJ2-5; tentative D call: TRBD1 (8 bases). This CDR3 has 15 residues. V was clipped by 0 bases and J by 6 bases, with 15 bases between them. The V gene's germline CDR1 is SGHDT and CDR2 YYEEEE. The chain's CDR3 is CASSLAYRGGKTQYF. DNA for the CDR3: TGTGCCAGCAGCTTGGCCTACAGGGGGGGGAAGACCCAGTACTTC.

This clone was recorded only once. The J gene is TRBJ2-7, the V gene TRBV6-5; D not certain. Per germline, CDR1 MNHEY and CDR2 SVGAGI. Trimming shortened V by 4 bases and J by 6 bases, and 13 bases separated the two germline ends. The CDR3 is made up of 13 amino acids. In DNA, the CDR3 is TGTGCCAGCAGTTCCCCACCCCCACCCGAGCAGTACTTC. Translated: CASSSPPPPEQYF.

This chain connects TRBV10-1 to TRBJ2-7; D is ambiguous. The germline V gene encodes CDR1 WNHNN and CDR2 SYGVQD (reference sequence). Trimming left V 3 bases short and J 6 bases short, with 9 bases between. There are 12 residues in the CDR3. The CDR3 DNA sequence: TGCGCCAGCAGTGAACTCAACGCCGAGCAGTACTTC. Residues: CASSELNAEQYF.

V and J are TRBV5-1 and TRBJ2-1; 7 bases agree with TRBD2. The CDR3 covers 14 residues. Per the germline V gene, CDR1 is SGHRS and CDR2 is YFSETQ. V trimming: 5 bases; J trimming: 9 bases; junction bases outside the gene matches: 11. CDR3 nucleotides: TGCGCCAGCAGTCCGGGACTACCGTACGGTGAGCAGTTCTTC. Translated: CASSPGLPYGEQFF.

The J gene is TRBJ1-6, the V gene TRBV7-6, with D possibly being TRBD1 (6 bases). V gave up 5 bases and J gave up 6 bases, with 14 bases separating them. CDR1 and CDR2 from the germline V gene are SGHVS and FNYEAQ. CDR3 length: 15 residues. The CDR3 DNA is TGTGCCAGCAGCCTCGGGGGCGCGGGTAATTCACCCCTCCACTTT. It is translated as CASSLGGAGNSPLHF.

V and J are TRBV19 and TRBJ2-1; D gene ambiguous. V dropped 5 bases and J dropped 4 bases, with 24 bases sitting between them. The V gene's germline CDR1 is LNHDA and CDR2 SQIVND (reference sequence). The CDR3 totals 18 residues. The CDR3 DNA sequence: TGTGCCAGTAGTCCCCTTCGCGCTAAGCGCGGACCTTACAATGAGCAGTTCTTC. This gives the protein CASSPLRAKRGPYNEQFF. The variable domain in full, with the rest retrieved from reference TRBV19 and TRBJ2-1, is DGGITQSPKYLFRKEGQNVTLSCEQNLNHDAMYWYRQDPGQGLRLIYYSQIVNDFQKGDIAEGYSVSREKKESFPLTVTSAQKNPTAFYLCASSPLRAKRGPYNEQFFGPGTRLTVL.

The rearrangement joins TRBV11-3 to TRBJ1-2; 8 bases fit TRBD1. Germline-derived CDR1 and CDR2 are SGHNT and YENEEA. V lost 3 bases to trimming and J lost 5 bases; unmatched junction nucleotides: 11. This CDR3 spans 16 amino acids. CDR3 coding DNA: TGTGCCAGCAGCTTCAGCGGGGGGACAGGAATTTATGGCTACACCTTC. Translating it yields CASSFSGGTGIYGYTF.

V usage is TRBV12-5 and J usage is TRBJ1-5, with 8 bases that match TRBD1. Germline V CDR1 and CDR2: LGHNT, FRNRAP. J was trimmed by 1 base and V by 5 bases; bases with no gene match: 4. The CDR3 is made up of 15 amino acids. This CDR3 reads CASGDTGGSNQPQHF. CDR3 nucleotides: TGTGCTAGTGGTGATACAGGGGGGAGCAATCAGCCCCAGCATTTT.

The sample holds one count of this clone. The gene calls are TRBV18 and TRBJ2-3, with D unresolved. Germline-derived CDR1 and CDR2 are KGHSH and LQKENI. Deletions cut 4 bases from V and 2 bases from J, with 10 bases between. This CDR3 spans 14 amino acids. CDR3 sequence reads: CASSLSSSTDTQYF. The CDR3 region has the DNA TGTGCCAGCTCACTTTCCTCTTCCACAGATACGCAGTATTTT.

This chain joins TRBV28 and TRBJ1-2; tentative D call: TRBD1 (6 bases). The CDR3 length is 14 residues. Trimming stripped 3 bases from V and 2 bases from J, with 10 bases between. The V gene's germline CDR1 is MDHEN and CDR2 SYDVKM. The DNA of the CDR3 is TGTGCCAGCAGTTTGGACGGACAGAACTATGGCTACACCTTC. It codes for CASSLDGQNYGYTF.

This chain connects TRBV4-1 to TRBJ2-3; 9 nucleotides agree with TRBD2. J gave up 2 bases and V 0 bases, and 6 bases lay outside the gene matches. This CDR3 spans 17 amino acids. Looked up from germline, CDR1 is MGHRA and CDR2 is YSYEKL. CDR3 nucleotides: TGCGCCAGCAGCCAAGAAAAAGCGGGAGGATACACAGATACGCAGTATTTT. Its protein product is CASSQEKAGGYTDTQYF.

The V call is TRBV11-3, the J call TRBJ2-5; the match to TRBD1 covers 7 bases. The CDR3 totals 11 residues. CDR1 SGHNT and CDR2 YENEEA come from the germline V gene. Trimming took 8 bases from V and 3 from J; bases not matched to a gene: 0. CDR3 nucleotide sequence: TGTGCCAGCCAGGGGGAAGAGACCCAGTACTTC. Its translation is CASQGEETQYF.

This sequence joins TRBV4-1 and TRBJ1-2; a weak D match, TRBD1 (5 bases). Germline loops: CDR1 MGHRA, CDR2 YSYEKL. V lost 2 bases, J lost 8 bases, and 12 bases lay in between. The CDR3 is made up of 13 amino acids. Written as DNA, the CDR3 is TGCGCCAGCAGCCAAACCTCTTCAGGGGGCTACACCTTC. It translates to CASSQTSSGGYTF.

J is TRBJ2-3 and V is TRBV19; maybe TRBD2 (6 bases). Germline-derived CDR1 and CDR2 are LNHDA and SQIVND (reference sequence). The CDR3 consists of 15 residues. V was clipped by 5 bases and J by 5 bases, with 17 bases between them. CDR3 coding DNA: TGTGCCAGTAGTCTCTCTAGCGCTGCCGGAGATACGCAGTATTTT. Translating gives CASSLSSAAGDTQYF. Combining the CDR3 with reference TRBV19 and TRBJ2-3 gives the whole variable domain DGGITQSPKYLFRKEGQNVTLSCEQNLNHDAMYWYRQDPGQGLRLIYYSQIVNDFQKGDIAEGYSVSREKKESFPLTVTSAQKNPTAFYLCASSLSSAAGDTQYFGPGTRLTVL.

The chain combines TRBV4-3 with TRBJ2-1; 7 nucleotides agree with TRBD2. This CDR3 has 13 amino acids. Germline loops: CDR1 LGHNA, CDR2 YSLEER. V lost 0 bases to trimming and J lost 7 bases; unmatched junction nucleotides: 0. DNA of the CDR3: TGCGCCAGCAGCCAAGAGGGGGGGAATGAGCAGTTCTTC. This encodes CASSQEGGNEQFF.

This chain links TRBV7-2 with TRBJ1-5, with TRBD1 matching over 7 bases. Germline CDR1 is SGHTA and CDR2 is FQGNSA. Trimming took 0 bases from V and 5 from J; bases not matched to a gene: 4. The CDR3 has 15 residues. The CDR3 region has the DNA TGTGCCAGCAGCTTAGCGGGACAGCCCTATCAGCCCCAGCATTTT. Protein: CASSLAGQPYQPQHF.